Each of the 29 T cell receptor beta chains below was sequenced from the same sample in a study of T cells in Graves' hyperthyroidism and ophthalmopathy. TCR beta CDR3 sequences were amplified from RNA transcripts. The TCR CDR3 was amplified in a first-round RT-PCR using the HTBI primer set. MiXCR, applied by TCRdb to the multiplex PCR reads, yields one record per CDR3 protein. Here the sample spans about 640,000 distinct CDR3 sequences, roughly 20% being singletons. The sequenced material came from blood. The receptors originated from a man aged 30 to 39 with Graves' ophthalmopathy.

V gene TRBV20-1 combines with J gene TRBJ2-7; unclear D gene. Germline-derived CDR1 and CDR2 are DFQATT and SNEGSKA (reference sequence). V was trimmed by 0 bases and J by 6 bases, leaving 9 bases between them. The CDR3 consists of 12 residues. As DNA, the CDR3 is TGCAGTGCTAGAGATTTCCAAACCGAGCAGTACTTC. Amino acid sequence: CSARDFQTEQYF.

A few counts support this clonotype. This rearrangement joins TRBV6-1 to TRBJ2-7; perhaps TRBD2 as D (5 bases). The CDR3 is 15 residues long. V was cut by 2 bases and J by 5 bases, with 16 bases left in between. Germline CDR1 MNHNS, CDR2 SASEGT. CDR3 loop: CASSELGEVPHEQYF. CDR3 DNA sequence: TGTGCCAGCAGTGAACTGGGAGAAGTCCCCCACGAGCAGTACTTC.

The chain combines TRBV24-1 with TRBJ2-1; D remains ambiguous. Germline CDR1 is KGHDR and CDR2 is SFDVKD. V was cut by 0 bases and J by 0 bases, with 8 bases left in between. CDR3 length: 16 amino acids. CDR3 in DNA: TGTGCCACCAGTGATTTGACCAGCAGCTCCTACAATGAGCAGTTCTTC. Translating gives CATSDLTSSSYNEQFF.

This clonotype was seen at least ten times. The chain carries TRBV2 and TRBJ1-1; D gene unclear. The CDR3 loop spans 16 amino acids. V was trimmed by 6 bases and J by 0 bases, leaving 17 bases between them. Looked up from germline, CDR1 is SNHLY and CDR2 is FYNNEI. The CDR3: CASSEHPGYMNTEAFF. CDR3 DNA sequence: TGTGCCAGCAGCGAACACCCTGGTTACATGAACACTGAAGCTTTCTTT. The whole variable domain, filled in from reference TRBV2 and TRBJ1-1, reads EPEVTQTPSHQVTQMGQEVILRCVPISNHLYFYWYRQILGQKVEFLVSFYNNEISEKSEIFDDQFSVERPDGSNFTLKIRSTKLEDSAMYFCASSEHPGYMNTEAFFGQGTRLTVV.

This clonotype was recorded once. The V call is TRBV7-9, the J call TRBJ2-1; D might be TRBD2 (5 bases). V was shortened by 5 bases and J by 10 bases, with 15 bases between the two germline ends. The CDR3 loop spans 13 amino acids. Germline loops: CDR1 SEHNR, CDR2 FQNEAQ (reference sequence). CDR3 protein: CASSRPRETEQFF. The DNA of the CDR3 is TGTGCCAGCAGCCGCCCACGGGAAACAGAGCAGTTCTTC. Based on the CDR3 plus reference TRBV7-9 and TRBJ2-1, the full variable domain is DTGVSQNPRHKITKRGQNVTFRCDPISEHNRLYWYRQTLGQGPEFLTYFQNEAQLEKSRLLSDRFSAERPKGSFSTLEIQRTEQGDSAMYLCASSRPRETEQFFGPGTRLTVL.

In this sample, this clonotype turned up a few times. The J gene is TRBJ1-2, the V gene TRBV3-1; 7 nucleotides match TRBD1. This CDR3 is built from 15 residues. J gave up 5 bases and V 3 bases, and 9 bases lay outside the gene matches. CDR1 and CDR2 from the germline V gene are LGHDT and YNNKEL (reference sequence). For the CDR3, the DNA is TGTGCCAGCAGCCAGTTGAACAGGGGCCTTTATGGCTACACCTTC. Translating it yields CASSQLNRGLYGYTF.

This clonotype was counted between two and nine times. The chain uses TRBV10-3 and TRBJ1-2, with D possibly TRBD1 on 6 matching bases. Germline V lookup: CDR1 ENHRY, CDR2 SYGVKD. CDR3 size: 13 residues. V lost 6 bases and J 8 bases, leaving 16 bases between the germline ends. The CDR3 DNA reads as TGTGCCATCAGAGAGGGGGTGGAAGGCGGCTACACCTTC. Translated: CAIREGVEGGYTF.

This clonotype came up many times. The rearrangement uses TRBV7-2 and TRBJ2-3; D tentatively reads TRBD1 or TRBD2 (5 bases each). Per the germline V gene, CDR1 is SGHTA and CDR2 is FQGNSA. V gave up 5 bases and J gave up 2 bases, with 14 bases separating them. This CDR3 is 15 amino acids long. CDR3 sequence: CASSPRRGATDTQYF. The CDR3 region has the DNA TGTGCCAGCAGCCCCCGTAGGGGAGCCACAGATACGCAGTATTTT.

On this clonotype itself: A read error may produce the germline difference seen at one junction end. The rearrangement links TRBV7-8 to TRBJ2-1; no clear D. Germline values: CDR1 SGHVS, CDR2 FQNEAQ. This CDR3 spans 14 amino acids. This chain's CDR3 is CASSLALGYSEQFF. In DNA, the CDR3 is TGTGCCAGCAGCTTAGCGTTAGGGTACAGTGAGCAGTTCTTC.

This clonotype has only a few counts. The chain uses TRBV7-9 and TRBJ1-3; D gene unclear. CDR1 and CDR2 (germline): SEHNR, FQNEAQ (reference sequence). The CDR3 sequence is 13 residues long. Trimming removed 4 bases from V and 4 bases from J, with 8 bases in between. CDR3 nucleotides: TGTGCCAGCAGCTCCATGGGAGGAAACACCATATATTTT. It specifies CASSSMGGNTIYF.

Concerning this clonotype itself: This could be a read error, since a much larger clone is one nucleotide away. The chain carries TRBV6-5 and TRBJ1-1; D is uncertain. There are 14 residues in the CDR3. V lost 4 bases and J 3 bases, leaving 12 bases between the germline ends. Looked up from germline, CDR1 is MNHEY and CDR2 is SVGAGI. The CDR3 region is CASSCGHGYTEAFF. The CDR3 DNA follows: TGTGCCAGCAGTTGCGGCCACGGGTACACTGAAGCTTTCTTT.

The CDR3 loop reads CASSTSGISYTDTQYF. The CDR3 bases are TGTGCCAGCAGCACTAGCGGTATCTCTTACACAGATACGCAGTATTTT. The chain is built from TRBV6-1 and TRBJ2-3, with TRBD2 matching 8 bases. Per germline, CDR1 MNHNS and CDR2 SASEGT. The CDR3 runs 16 residues. V shed 6 bases, J shed 2 bases, and the junction held 10 bases outside the gene matches.

The chain is built from TRBV20-1 and TRBJ2-7; a possible D gene is TRBD2 (5 bases). Germline V gives CDR1 DFQATT, CDR2 SNEGSKA (reference sequence). This CDR3 is built from 12 residues. V dropped 6 bases and J dropped 1 base, with 10 bases sitting between them. CDR3 region: CSATDLSYEQYF. CDR3 DNA sequence: TGCAGTGCCACGGACTTGTCCTACGAGCAGTACTTC.

In this sample, this clonotype turned up a few times. The V gene is TRBV6-1, the J gene TRBJ2-7; D tentatively reads TRBD1 or TRBD2 (5 bases each). Germline CDR1 MNHNS, CDR2 SASEGT. The CDR3 is made up of 13 amino acids. The germline V and J ends were trimmed by 11 bases and 2 bases, with 16 bases remaining between them. Here the CDR3 DNA reads TGTGCCTCCCTCCTAGAGGGACCCTACGAGCAGTACTTC. This translates into CASLLEGPYEQYF.

This clonotype appeared a few times. This chain uses TRBV2 with TRBJ2-5; 10 bases fit TRBD2. The CDR3 runs 16 residues. The V gene's germline CDR1 is SNHLY and CDR2 FYNNEI. J was trimmed by 3 bases and V by 6 bases; bases with no gene match: 10. The CDR3 spells CASRGGGLALEETQYF. For the CDR3, the DNA is TGTGCCAGCAGAGGGGGGGGACTAGCGCTCGAAGAGACCCAGTACTTC.

This clonotype came up many times. The chain couples TRBV7-3 to TRBJ2-1, with 13 bases that match TRBD2. This CDR3 is built from 14 residues. Trimming took 4 bases from V and 8 from J; bases not matched to a gene: 2. The germline CDR1 and CDR2 sequences are SGHTA and FQGTGA. The DNA of the CDR3 is TGTGCCAGCAGCTCCGGACTAGCGGGAGATGAGCAGTTCTTC. It translates to CASSSGLAGDEQFF.

There are a few counts of this clonotype. The rearrangement uses TRBV6-1 and TRBJ2-5; D unresolved. Germline V gene data show CDR1 as MNHNS and CDR2 as SASEGT. With 4 bases removed from V and 2 bases from J, the gap between germline ends came to 11 bases. CDR3 size: 14 residues. In DNA, the CDR3 is TGTGCCAGCAGTGCCTCCCCCGGTCAAGAGACCCAGTACTTC. Translation: CASSASPGQETQYF.

The chain uses TRBV19 and TRBJ1-5, with TRBD1 identical over 8 bases. The CDR3 covers 14 residues. V trimming: 4 bases; J trimming: 5 bases; junction bases outside the gene matches: 4. CDR1 and CDR2 (germline): LNHDA, SQIVND (reference sequence). The CDR3: CASSTRQGYQPQHF. The CDR3 DNA is TGTGCCAGTAGTACTAGACAGGGGTATCAGCCCCAGCATTTT.

V is TRBV7-2 and J is TRBJ2-3; D might be TRBD1 (5 bases). The CDR3 is made up of 16 amino acids. Per germline, CDR1 SGHTA and CDR2 FQGNSA. Between the trimmed V and J ends, which lost 4 bases and 2 bases, there was a span of 16 bases. CDR3: CASSCPKTENTDTQYF. CDR3 DNA sequence: TGTGCCAGCAGCTGCCCCAAGACAGAGAACACAGATACGCAGTATTTT.

In regard to this clonotype: This clone may be a read error of a much larger clone one base away. The V call is TRBV15, the J call TRBJ2-2; 7 positions match TRBD2. V was clipped by 0 bases and J by 5 bases; unmatched bases: 9. The germline gives CDR1 LNHNV, CDR2 YYDKDF (reference sequence). This CDR3 region has 17 residues. The CDR3 sequence: CATSRDRRRGVTGELFF. The CDR3 DNA follows: TGTGCCACCAGCAGAGACCGGAGACGGGGGGTAACCGGGGAGCTGTTTTTT.

At least ten counts were recorded for this clonotype. The rearrangement joins TRBV7-9 to TRBJ2-1, with TRBD1 matching 11 bases. The V gene's germline CDR1 is SEHNR and CDR2 FQNEAQ (reference sequence). The V segment lost 5 bases and the J segment 13 bases; nucleotides outside the gene matches: 16. The CDR3 covers 16 residues. Written as DNA, the CDR3 is TGTGCCAGCAGCCCCTTTGTCGGACAGGGGGCGCGGGTACAGTTCTTC. This translates into CASSPFVGQGARVQFF.

The gene calls are TRBV28 and TRBJ1-2; D may be TRBD1 (5 bases). Germline V CDR1 and CDR2: MDHEN, SYDVKM. The ends were cut back, 5 bases at V and 4 bases at J, with 23 bases in the middle. The CDR3 has 17 residues. The CDR3 sequence is CASSTPGDPTEVYGYTF. The DNA of the CDR3 is TGTGCCAGCAGTACGCCTGGGGACCCCACAGAGGTCTATGGCTACACCTTC.

This clonotype was seen ten or more times. This chain links TRBV5-1 with TRBJ2-1, with TRBD1 identical over 11 bases. Germline V gene lookup returns CDR1 SGHRS and CDR2 YFSETQ. The CDR3 has 17 amino acids. V shed 1 base, J shed 7 bases, and the junction held 10 bases outside the gene matches. Written as DNA, the CDR3 is TGCGCCAGCAGCTTGTCGGATAGGACAGGGGGCTGGAATGAGCAGTTCTTC. Its protein is CASSLSDRTGGWNEQFF.

The chain recombines TRBV6-1 with TRBJ1-5; 8 bases fit TRBD1. V shed 7 bases, J shed 5 bases, and the junction held 13 bases outside the gene matches. The CDR3 is made up of 16 amino acids. Germline CDR1 reads MNHNS; CDR2 reads SASEGT. CDR3 DNA sequence: TGTGCCAGCATTCAAATATACTCAGGGGGCTATCAGCCCCAGCATTTT. Protein product: CASIQIYSGGYQPQHF.

There are a few counts of this clonotype. V gene TRBV29-1 combines with J gene TRBJ2-3, with D perhaps given as TRBD1 or TRBD2 (5 bases each). V lost 0 bases and J lost 2, with 15 bases in between. The CDR3 length is 16 residues. Germline loops: CDR1 SQVTM, CDR2 ANQGSEA. CDR3 bases: TGCAGCGTTGAAGATCTGTGGCAGGGAGACACAGATACGCAGTATTTT. Translating it yields CSVEDLWQGDTDTQYF.

The table lists this clonotype with a few counts. The chain has TRBV2 and TRBJ2-7; 9 bases match TRBD1. The CDR3 is 14 amino acids. Germline V gives CDR1 SNHLY, CDR2 FYNNEI. V lost 5 bases and J lost 6; bases outside the gene matches: 8. The CDR3 region is CASSSDRGAGEQYF. CDR3 DNA: TGTGCCAGCAGTTCCGACAGGGGGGCCGGCGAGCAGTACTTC.

The chain joins TRBV19 to TRBJ2-1; 9 bases are shared with TRBD2. J was trimmed by 5 bases and V by 2 bases; bases with no gene match: 10. Germline CDR1 is LNHDA and CDR2 is SQIVND (reference sequence). The CDR3 runs to 17 residues. DNA for the CDR3: TGTGCCAGTAGTATACCGGCGGGGGGGCCCCCGGACAATGAGCAGTTCTTC. Residues: CASSIPAGGPPDNEQFF.

This clonotype showed up many times. The chain links TRBV2 to TRBJ1-2; no clear D gene. This CDR3 has 14 amino acids. In germline, CDR1 is SNHLY, CDR2 FYNNEI. V was pared by 0 bases and J by 2 bases, with 7 bases between. This chain's CDR3 is CASSEASRNYGYTF. CDR3 DNA sequence: TGTGCCAGCAGTGAAGCGAGCAGGAACTATGGCTACACCTTC.

V usage is TRBV30 and J usage is TRBJ2-2; 9 nucleotides agree with TRBD1. Germline lookup yields CDR1 GTSNPN and CDR2 SVGIG (reference sequence). The CDR3 totals 17 residues. The junction had 9 bases not matched to a gene; V was cut back by 3 bases and J by 1 base. CDR3: CAWSLMVGQGNTGELFF. The CDR3 DNA is TGTGCCTGGAGCTTGATGGTGGGACAGGGGAACACCGGGGAGCTGTTTTTT.